These 20 T cell receptor beta chains share one sample of origin, sequenced in a study of blood T cell repertoires in COVID-19. The table came from immunoSEQ multiplex PCR; TCRdb's copy has only in-frame clones and leaves some out. The sample lists 70,000 to 95,000 clones; more than 75% were seen once. Sequencing was performed on peripheral blood. Source of these receptors: a woman of 80 years or more with active COVID-19.

The chain carries TRBV25-1 and TRBJ2-7; TRBD2 agrees at 9 bases. The germline V gene has CDR1 MGHDK and CDR2 SYGVNS. The CDR3 sequence is 13 residues long. With 8 bases clipped from V and 3 bases from J, the junction kept 5 bases outside the gene matches. The CDR3 DNA is TGTGCCAGCTCCGGGACTAGCATCTACGAGCAGTACTTC. It specifies CASSGTSIYEQYF.

The chain joins TRBV12-3 or TRBV12-4 to TRBJ2-1; possibly TRBD2 for D (6 bases). Between the trimmed V and J ends, which lost 8 bases and 6 bases, there was a span of 14 bases. The CDR3 contains 13 residues. Written as DNA, the CDR3 is TGTGCCAGCTCGTCCGGGACTTCCAATGAGCAGTTCTTC. Translating gives CASSSGTSNEQFF.

V is TRBV4-1 and J is TRBJ2-5; D possibly corresponds to TRBD2 (5 bases). Trimming pared 0 bases from V and 7 bases from J, leaving 12 bases between. The CDR3 is made up of 14 amino acids. CDR1 and CDR2 (germline): MGHRA, YSYEKL. The CDR3 loop is CASSQEGGRSTQYF. In nucleotides, the CDR3 is TGCGCCAGCAGCCAAGAAGGAGGTCGCTCGACCCAGTACTTC.

V gene TRBV7-9 combines with J gene TRBJ2-1; a possible D gene is TRBD1 (6 bases). This CDR3 has 13 amino acids. Germline-derived CDR1 and CDR2 are SEHNR and FQNEAQ (reference sequence). Trimming removed 10 bases from V and 1 base from J, with 11 bases in between. CDR3 loop: CATGTNSYNEQFF. The CDR3 DNA reads TGTGCCACCGGGACAAATTCCTACAATGAGCAGTTCTTC.

CDR3 loop: CASSQQQGADTEAFF. In DNA form, the CDR3 reads TGCGCCAGCAGCCAACAACAGGGTGCGGACACTGAAGCTTTCTTT. V gene TRBV4-3 combines with J gene TRBJ1-1, with D maybe TRBD1 (6 bases). The CDR3 covers 15 residues. Germline CDR1 and CDR2: LGHNA and YSLEER. V gave up 2 bases and J gave up 3 bases, with 13 bases separating them.

Written as DNA, the CDR3 is TGTGCCAGCAGCTCGAGGACAGAGGTTTACAATGAGCAGTTCTTC. This sequence encodes CASSSRTEVYNEQFF. The chain couples TRBV11-2 to TRBJ2-1; D may be TRBD1 (6 bases). Germline assignment: CDR1 SGHAT and CDR2 FQNNGV. The CDR3 sequence is 15 residues long. The germline V and J ends were trimmed by 4 bases and 4 bases, with 14 bases remaining between them.

V usage is TRBV27 and J usage is TRBJ1-1; 8 nucleotides match TRBD1. There are 16 residues in the CDR3. Unmatched junction bases numbered 12, after V lost 5 bases and J lost 4 bases. Germline assignment: CDR1 MNHEY and CDR2 SMNVEV (reference sequence). Here the CDR3 reads CASSPRTGRGSTEAFF. DNA of the CDR3: TGTGCCAGCAGTCCGAGGACAGGGCGAGGGAGCACTGAAGCTTTCTTT.

V and J are TRBV19 and TRBJ2-5; no firm D call. The V and J ends lost 5 bases and 4 bases respectively, with 14 bases between them. Germline lookup yields CDR1 LNHDA and CDR2 SQIVND (reference sequence). This CDR3 is built from 14 residues. The CDR3 spells CASSPRPRRETQYF. CDR3 coding DNA: TGTGCCAGTAGTCCGCGGCCCCGTCGAGAGACCCAGTACTTC.

The chain combines TRBV5-1 with TRBJ2-5; D may be TRBD2 (6 bases). The germline gives CDR1 SGHRS, CDR2 YFSETQ. Trimming left V 1 base short and J 5 bases short, with 15 bases between. CDR3 length equals 15 residues. The CDR3 loop reads CASSLLPGVEETQYF. The CDR3 DNA sequence: TGCGCCAGCAGCTTGCTACCGGGAGTGGAGGAGACCCAGTACTTC.

This sequence joins TRBV6-5 and TRBJ1-2; 7 bases line up with TRBD1. Trimming cost V 6 bases and J 7 bases; bases outside gene matches: 8. Germline V gene sequence: CDR1 MNHEY, CDR2 SVGAGI. The CDR3 loop spans 13 amino acids. The CDR3 protein is CASSRDRGPGYTF. The DNA of the CDR3 is TGTGCCAGCAGCCGGGACAGAGGGCCTGGCTACACCTTC.

This rearrangement joins TRBV19 to TRBJ2-2, with D possibly matching TRBD2 (5 bases). The germline gives CDR1 LNHDA, CDR2 SQIVND (reference sequence). The CDR3 consists of 14 residues. Trimming left V 4 bases short and J 9 bases short, with 15 bases between. The CDR3 region is CASSKTVGEWELFF. The CDR3 DNA sequence: TGTGCCAGTAGTAAAACGGTTGGGGAGTGGGAGCTGTTTTTT.

V gene TRBV19 combines with J gene TRBJ2-1; 10 positions agree with TRBD2. Germline loops: CDR1 LNHDA, CDR2 SQIVND (reference sequence). The CDR3 extends over 16 amino acids. With 3 bases clipped from V and 3 bases from J, the junction kept 5 bases outside the gene matches. The CDR3: CASSISSGSGYNEQFF. The CDR3 nucleotides read TGTGCCAGTAGTATCTCTAGCGGGAGTGGCTACAATGAGCAGTTCTTC.

The chain combines TRBV7-3 with TRBJ1-5; 7 bases align to TRBD1. J gave up 1 base and V 4 bases, and 10 bases lay outside the gene matches. Germline V gene sequence: CDR1 SGHTA, CDR2 FQGTGA. The CDR3 totals 17 residues. The CDR3 nucleotides read TGTGCCAGCAGCTACCCGAGTGACAGGGCGAGCAATCAGCCCCAGCATTTT. Encoded protein: CASSYPSDRASNQPQHF. The full variable domain, with the rest looked up from reference TRBV7-3 and TRBJ1-5, is GAGVSQTPSNKVTEKGKYVELRCDPISGHTALYWYRQSLGQGPEFLIYFQGTGAADDSGLPNDRFFAVRPEGSVSTLKIQRTERGDSAVYLCASSYPSDRASNQPQHFGDGTRLSIL.

This chain joins TRBV6-6 and TRBJ2-1; no definite D call. Germline-derived CDR1 and CDR2 are MNHNY and SVGAGI (reference sequence). The CDR3 has 11 residues. Trimming took 2 bases from V and 12 from J, leaving 8 bases between them. The CDR3 DNA reads as TGTGCCAGCAGTTACGTGGCAGTGCAGTTCTTC. Its protein product is CASSYVAVQFF.

The chain has TRBV7-8 and TRBJ2-7; D gene uncertain. Germline V lookup: CDR1 SGHVS, CDR2 FQNEAQ. The V end lost 2 bases, the J end lost 10 bases, and 9 bases lay between the germline ends. This CDR3 is 11 amino acids long. In nucleotides, the CDR3 is TGTGCCAGCAGCTTACGGCTAGAACAGTACTTC. Translating it yields CASSLRLEQYF.

The chain employs TRBV24-1 and TRBJ1-2; 9 positions agree with TRBD1. After removal of 4 bases from V and 8 bases from J, the junction contained 7 bases not matched to a gene. Germline assignment: CDR1 KGHDR and CDR2 SFDVKD. This CDR3 has 14 residues. The CDR3 DNA follows: TGTGCCACCAGTGACCGGGGACAGGGTAGAGGCTACACCTTC. It codes for CATSDRGQGRGYTF.

The CDR3 region has the DNA TGTGCCAGCAGTAACTTAGCGGGAACCCCCTACAATGAGCAGTTCTTC. Its protein product is CASSNLAGTPYNEQFF. The chain joins TRBV6-2 or TRBV6-3 to TRBJ2-1; 8 bases line up with TRBD2. The CDR3 loop spans 16 amino acids. Trimming at V came to 5 bases and at J to 2 bases, leaving 8 bases not matched to a gene. Germline-derived CDR1 and CDR2 are MNHEY and SVGEGT.

This clone was seen only a few times. V and J are TRBV19 and TRBJ2-1; 9 nucleotides agree with TRBD1. With V trimmed by 10 bases and J by 8 bases, 6 bases remained unmatched. This CDR3 comprises 12 residues. Germline loops: CDR1 LNHDA, CDR2 SQIVND (reference sequence). The CDR3 loop is CATRDRVYEQFF. Written as DNA, the CDR3 is TGTGCCACGCGGGACAGGGTATATGAGCAGTTCTTC.

The gene calls are TRBV2 and TRBJ2-7; TRBD2 matches 7 bases. The CDR3 contains 12 residues. CDR1 is SNHLY and CDR2 is FYNNEI in the germline V gene. V lost 4 bases and J lost 6; bases outside the gene matches: 3. CDR3 sequence: CASSGEGREQYF. The DNA for the CDR3 is TGTGCCAGCAGTGGGGAGGGGCGCGAGCAGTACTTC.

The gene calls are TRBV7-2 and TRBJ2-1; D ambiguous. V shed 3 bases and J shed 8 bases, with 14 bases lying between them. The CDR3 extends over 14 amino acids. Per germline, CDR1 SGHTA and CDR2 FQGNSA. The CDR3 DNA reads TGTGCCAGCAGCTTCCTAGTCCTTTTCCATGAGCAGTTCTTC. Protein product: CASSFLVLFHEQFF.